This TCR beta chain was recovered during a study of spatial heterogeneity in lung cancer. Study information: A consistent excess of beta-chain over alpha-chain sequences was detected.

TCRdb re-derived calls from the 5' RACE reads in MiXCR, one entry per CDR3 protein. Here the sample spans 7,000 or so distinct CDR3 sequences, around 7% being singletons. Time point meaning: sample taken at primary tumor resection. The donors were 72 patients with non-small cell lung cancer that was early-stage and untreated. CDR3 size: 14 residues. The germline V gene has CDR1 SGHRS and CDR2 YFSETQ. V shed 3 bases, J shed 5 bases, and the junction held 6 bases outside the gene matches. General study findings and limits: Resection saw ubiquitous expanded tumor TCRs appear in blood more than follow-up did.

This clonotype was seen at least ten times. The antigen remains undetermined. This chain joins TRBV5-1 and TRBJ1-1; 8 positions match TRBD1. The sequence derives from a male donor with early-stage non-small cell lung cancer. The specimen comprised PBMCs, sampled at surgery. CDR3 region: CASSWTGLGTEAFF. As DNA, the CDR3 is TGCGCCAGCAGCTGGACAGGGCTGGGTACTGAAGCTTTCTTT.